A single sample is the source of the 10 T cell receptor beta chains below, sequenced in a study of blood T cell repertoires in COVID-19. Some clones are missing from TCRdb's copy, which holds only in-frame ones; the method was immunoSEQ multiplex PCR. Of under 350,000 clones in the sample, approximately 83% are singletons; the top ten hold roughly 4.2%. The specimen was PBMCs or T cells enriched from blood (not recorded which). These receptors were taken from a middle-aged woman with acute COVID-19.

This CDR3 reads CASTGTSVTDTQYF. DNA for the CDR3: TGTGCCAGTACCGGGACTAGCGTCACAGATACGCAGTATTTT. The chain recombines TRBV2 with TRBJ2-3; 10 bases are shared with TRBD2. CDR3 size: 14 residues. Germline V CDR1 and CDR2: SNHLY, FYNNEI. Trimming took 9 bases from V and 2 from J; bases not matched to a gene: 5. Supplemented by reference TRBV2 and TRBJ2-3, the full variable domain reads EPEVTQTPSHQVTQMGQEVILRCVPISNHLYFYWYRQILGQKVEFLVSFYNNEISEKSEIFDDQFSVERPDGSNFTLKIRSTKLEDSAMYFCASTGTSVTDTQYFGPGTRLTVL.

This rearrangement joins TRBV27 to TRBJ1-6; TRBD1 aligns across 7 bases. Germline V gene sequence: CDR1 MNHEY, CDR2 SMNVEV (reference sequence). Losses at the gene ends were 2 bases for V and 14 bases for J; bases not matched to a gene: 15. This CDR3 spans 16 amino acids. The DNA of the CDR3 is TGTGCCAGCAGTTTACTGGGACAGTCAGCAATTCAGACCCTCCACTTT. This encodes CASSLLGQSAIQTLHF.

The J gene is TRBJ2-7, the V gene TRBV7-8; weak D call: TRBD1 (6 bases). The CDR3 spans 12 residues. Looked up from germline, CDR1 is SGHVS and CDR2 is FQNEAQ. The germline V and J ends were trimmed by 10 bases and 3 bases, with 13 bases remaining between them. The CDR3 DNA reads as TGTGCCACCACCGGGACATACTACGAGCAGTACTTC. Protein product: CATTGTYYEQYF.

The gene calls are TRBV9 and TRBJ1-3; D perhaps matches TRBD1 (5 bases). This CDR3 is 14 amino acids long. The germline V gene encodes CDR1 SGDLS and CDR2 YYNGEE. The V and J ends lost 5 bases and 4 bases respectively, with 13 bases between them. CDR3 loop: CASSAGGFGNTIYF. The CDR3 nucleotides are TGTGCCAGCAGTGCCGGGGGATTCGGAAACACCATATATTTT.

This clone was picked up one time. The chain has TRBV10-3 and TRBJ1-4; TRBD1 matches 7 bases. The CDR3 is made up of 13 amino acids. Germline-derived CDR1 and CDR2 are ENHRY and SYGVKD. J lost 8 bases, V lost 4 bases, and 4 bases had no gene match. In DNA, the CDR3 is TGTGCCATCAGTGCTGGACAGGAGGAAAAACTGTTTTTT. It is translated as CAISAGQEEKLFF.

V gene TRBV6-2 or TRBV6-3 combines with J gene TRBJ2-1; TRBD1 matches 7 bases. The CDR3 consists of 16 residues. V trimming: 4 bases; J trimming: 0 bases; junction bases outside the gene matches: 6. The V gene's germline CDR1 is MNHEY and CDR2 SVGEGT. In DNA form, the CDR3 reads TGTGCCAGCAGTTCAGGACAGGCGAGCTCCTACAATGAGCAGTTCTTC. Translation gives CASSSGQASSYNEQFF.

The chain is built from TRBV21-1 and TRBJ1-4; the table gives TRBD1 as D, unverified against the DNA. TRBV21-1 is a known pseudogene. The CDR3 extends over 19 amino acids. This CDR3 reads CASSKNEGDSKTPNEKLFF. CDR3 coding DNA: TGTGCCAGCAGCAAAAACGAGGGGGACAGTAAAACTCCTAATGAAAAACTGTTTTTT.

V and J are TRBV19 and TRBJ2-1; perhaps TRBD2 as D (7 bases). Trimming stripped 5 bases from V and 1 base from J, with 15 bases between. The germline V gene encodes CDR1 LNHDA and CDR2 SQIVND (reference sequence). The CDR3 has 16 residues. CDR3 protein: CASSQGGGLSYNEQFF. CDR3 nucleotides: TGTGCCAGTAGTCAAGGGGGGGGATTGTCCTACAATGAGCAGTTCTTC.

The chain links TRBV5-8 to TRBJ1-3; D uncertain. The CDR3 length is 14 residues. Germline V gives CDR1 SGHTS, CDR2 YDEGEE. V lost 2 bases to trimming and J lost 4 bases, with 10 bases between them. CDR3 bases: TGTGCCAGCAGCTTAGAGAATGTAGGAAACACCATATATTTT. Translating it yields CASSLENVGNTIYF.

This clone has a single count. The gene calls are TRBV6-6 and TRBJ1-2; maybe TRBD1 (5 bases). The ends were cut back, 5 bases at V and 0 bases at J, with 10 bases in the middle. Germline CDR1 reads MNHNY; CDR2 reads SVGAGI (reference sequence). The CDR3 covers 14 residues. The CDR3 nucleotides are TGTGCCAGCAGTCCCGACAGTTCTAACTATGGCTACACCTTC. This gives the protein CASSPDSSNYGYTF.